The T cell receptor (beta chain) described here comes from a study of T cell changes during pregnancy in multiple sclerosis. Germline CDR1 and CDR2: MGHRA and YSYEKL. The CDR3 length is 16 residues. Trimming removed 3 bases at V and 2 bases at J, with 17 bases between. Generated by immunoSEQ multiplex PCR, the TCRdb table keeps only in-frame clones and is missing some. Here the sample spans about 59,000 clones, about 94% being singletons. The sequenced sample was CD8+ T cells from peripheral blood mononuclear cells, obtained in the third trimester of pregnancy. The sequence was obtained from a female donor with multiple sclerosis, enrolled in a pregnancy study. V is TRBV4-1 and J is TRBJ2-7; maybe TRBD2 (6 bases). The CDR3 loop reads CASSHQTGTGTYEQYF. In DNA, the CDR3 is TGCGCCAGCAGCCACCAAACCGGGACTGGGACCTACGAGCAGTACTTC.